This T cell receptor beta chain derives from a study of monozygotic twins with inflammatory bowel disease. CDR3 length: 12 amino acids. Germline CDR1 reads MDHEN; CDR2 reads SYDVKM. Per TCR library, about 3,300 ng of total RNA was used. UMIs were attached via template switching, each with a 6-nucleotide sample barcode. TCRdb derives one entry per CDR3 protein from the 5' RACE reads, leaving out DNA. This table lists a few hundred thousand distinct CDR3 sequences. In regard to this clonotype: As yet, its antigen is unknown.

Study-wide findings and caveats: Especially with disease activity, IBD patients had fewer clonotypes in common with others than healthy twins did.

The receptor comes from a human donor with ulcerative colitis or Crohn's disease, or a healthy co-twin of an affected twin (not recorded which). The sample taken for sequencing was blood. The chain combines TRBV28 with TRBJ2-5. This CDR3 reads CASSLWEETQYF.